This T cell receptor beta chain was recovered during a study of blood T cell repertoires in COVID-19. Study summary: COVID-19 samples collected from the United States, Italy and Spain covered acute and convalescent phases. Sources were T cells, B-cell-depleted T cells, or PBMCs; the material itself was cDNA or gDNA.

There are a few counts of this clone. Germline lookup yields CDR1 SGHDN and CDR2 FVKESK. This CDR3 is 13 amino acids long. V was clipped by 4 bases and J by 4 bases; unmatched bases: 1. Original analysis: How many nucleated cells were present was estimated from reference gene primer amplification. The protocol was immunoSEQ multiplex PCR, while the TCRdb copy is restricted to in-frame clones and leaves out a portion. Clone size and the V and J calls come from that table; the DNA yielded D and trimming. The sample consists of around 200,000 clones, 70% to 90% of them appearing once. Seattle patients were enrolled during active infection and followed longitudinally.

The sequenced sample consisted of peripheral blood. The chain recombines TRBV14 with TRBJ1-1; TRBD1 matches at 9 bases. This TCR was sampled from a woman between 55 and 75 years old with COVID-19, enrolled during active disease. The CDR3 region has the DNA TGTGCCAGCAGCCGGGACAGGGTCACTGAAGCTTTCTTT. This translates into CASSRDRVTEAFF.